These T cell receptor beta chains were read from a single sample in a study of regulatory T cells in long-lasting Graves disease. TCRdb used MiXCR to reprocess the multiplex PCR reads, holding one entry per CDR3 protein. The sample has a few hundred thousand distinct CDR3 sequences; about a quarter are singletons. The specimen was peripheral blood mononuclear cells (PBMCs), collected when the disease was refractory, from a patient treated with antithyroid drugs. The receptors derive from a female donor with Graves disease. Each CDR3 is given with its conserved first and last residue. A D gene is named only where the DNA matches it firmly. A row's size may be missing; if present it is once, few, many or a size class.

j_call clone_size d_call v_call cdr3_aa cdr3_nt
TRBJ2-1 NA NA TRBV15 CATSRVAGSYNEQFF TGTGCCACCAGCAGAGTGGCGGGATCCTACAATGAGCAGTTCTTC
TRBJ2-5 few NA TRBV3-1 CASSQNLAVQETQYF TGTGCCAGCAGCCAAAACCTGGCGGTCCAAGAGACCCAGTACTTC
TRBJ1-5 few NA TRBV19 CASSIRGLNQPQHF TGTGCCAGTAGTATTCGGGGGCTCAATCAGCCCCAGCATTTT
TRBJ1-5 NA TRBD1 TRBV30 CAWSPIRGSNQPQHF TGTGCCTGGAGTCCGATCAGGGGGAGCAATCAGCCCCAGCATTTT
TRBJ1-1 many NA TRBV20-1 CSARDPRGNTEAFF TGCAGTGCTAGAGACCCCAGGGGGAACACTGAAGCTTTCTTT
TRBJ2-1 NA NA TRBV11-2 CASSLTPGNYEQFF TGTGCCAGCAGCTTAACCCCAGGGAACTATGAGCAGTTCTTC
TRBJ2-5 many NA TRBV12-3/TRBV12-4 CASSTNRQQETQYF TGTGCCAGCAGCACAAACAGGCAGCAAGAGACCCAGTACTTC
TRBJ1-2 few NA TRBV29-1 CSVVKENYGYTF TGCAGCGTTGTTAAGGAAAATTATGGCTACACCTTC
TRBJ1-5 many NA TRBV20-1 CSAIQGAETQHQPQHF TGCAGTGCTATTCAGGGTGCCGAGACGCAGCATCAGCCCCAGCATTTT
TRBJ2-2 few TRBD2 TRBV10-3 CATHPSGSSGELFF TGTGCCACCCACCCCAGCGGGAGCTCCGGGGAGCTGTTTTTT
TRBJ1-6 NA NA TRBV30 CAWYPGKNSPLHF TGTGCCTGGTACCCAGGGAAGAATTCACCCCTCCACTTT
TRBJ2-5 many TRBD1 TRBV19 CASSPEQGARETQYF TGTGCCAGTAGCCCAGAACAGGGGGCGAGGGAGACCCAGTACTTC
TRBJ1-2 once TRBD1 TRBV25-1 CASTNANKGAVTITVYGYTF TGTGCCAGCACGAACGCCAATAAGGGGGCCGTCACGATCACAGTCTATGGCTACACCTTC
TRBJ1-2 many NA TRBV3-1 CASSHLQGGTPVWGYTF TGTGCCAGCAGCCACCTACAGGGCGGGACGCCGGTTTGGGGCTACACCTTC
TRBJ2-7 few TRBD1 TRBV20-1 CSASRQGMGEQYF TGCAGTGCTAGTAGACAGGGTATGGGCGAGCAGTACTTC
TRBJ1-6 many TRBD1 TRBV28 CASSDRGLGSPLHF TGTGCCAGCAGTGACAGGGGGCTTGGTTCACCCCTCCACTTT
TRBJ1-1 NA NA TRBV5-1 CASSLQTTNTEAFF TGCGCCAGCAGCTTGCAGACAACGAACACTGAAGCTTTCTTT
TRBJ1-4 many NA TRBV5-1 CASSGEGEKLFF TGCGCCAGCAGCGGGGAGGGTGAAAAACTGTTTTTT
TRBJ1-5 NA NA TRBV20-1 CSARKVNSNQPQHF TGCAGTGCTAGGAAGGTAAATAGCAATCAGCCCCAGCATTTT
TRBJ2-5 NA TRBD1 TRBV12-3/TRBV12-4 CASSRQGWMETQYF TGTGCCAGCAGTCGACAGGGGTGGATGGAGACCCAGTACTTC
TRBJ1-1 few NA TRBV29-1 CSVEGGGRDTEAFF TGCAGCGTTGAAGGGGGGGGAAGAGACACTGAAGCTTTCTTT
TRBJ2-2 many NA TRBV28 CASNNQGRYTGELFF TGTGCCAGCAATAATCAGGGGCGATACACCGGGGAGCTGTTTTTT
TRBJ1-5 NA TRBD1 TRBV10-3 CATSGGQGVNQPQHF TGTGCCACCTCGGGGGGACAGGGGGTAAATCAGCCCCAGCATTTT
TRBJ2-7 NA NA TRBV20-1 CSARAGVWEQYF TGCAGTGCTAGAGCGGGAGTATGGGAGCAGTACTTC
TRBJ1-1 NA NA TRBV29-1 CSVEEESEADEAFF TGCAGCGTTGAAGAAGAGAGCGAGGCAGATGAAGCTTTCTTT
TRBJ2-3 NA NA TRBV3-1 CASSQDPAGPQYF TGTGCCAGCAGCCAAGATCCGGCGGGACCGCAGTATTTT
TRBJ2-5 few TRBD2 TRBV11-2 CASSSGTRTQETQYF TGTGCCAGCAGCTCCGGGACTAGGACGCAAGAGACCCAGTACTTC
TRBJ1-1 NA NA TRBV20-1 CSAREGGLTEAFF TGCAGTGCTAGAGAGGGGGGGCTCACTGAAGCTTTCTTT
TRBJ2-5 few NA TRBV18 CASSLKKRQETQYF TGTGCCAGCTCACTAAAAAAGCGCCAAGAGACCCAGTACTTC
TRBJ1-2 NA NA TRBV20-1 CSASYGSTNYGYTF TGCAGTGCTAGCTACGGCTCGACTAACTATGGCTACACCTTC
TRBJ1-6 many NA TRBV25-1 CASSESAGRNSPLHF TGTGCCAGCAGTGAATCGGCAGGACGAAATTCACCCCTCCACTTT
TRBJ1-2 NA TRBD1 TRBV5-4 CASRRMTGGGYGYTF TGTGCCAGCAGAAGAATGACAGGGGGCGGATATGGCTACACCTTC
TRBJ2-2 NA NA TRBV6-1 CASTPEGGPRSGELFF TGTGCCAGCACCCCCGAGGGGGGCCCACGATCCGGGGAGCTGTTTTTT
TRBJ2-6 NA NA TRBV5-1 CASSEAVVAGANVLTF TGCGCCAGCAGCGAGGCGGTAGTCGCTGGGGCCAACGTCCTGACTTTC
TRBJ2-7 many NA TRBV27 CASRPGQPGHYGQYF TGTGCCAGCAGGCCGGGACAACCCGGTCACTACGGGCAGTACTTC
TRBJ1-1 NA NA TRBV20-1 CSAPNQGQSEAFF TGCAGTGCGCCAAACCAGGGGCAGTCTGAAGCTTTCTTT
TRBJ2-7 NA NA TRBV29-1 CSAEDSAYEQYF TGCAGCGCAGAGGACAGCGCCTACGAGCAGTACTTC
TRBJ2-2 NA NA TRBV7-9 CATIRQIGELFF TGTGCCACTATACGACAGATCGGGGAGCTGTTTTTT
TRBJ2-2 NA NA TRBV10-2 CASSESIPGLAGTGELFF TGCGCCAGCAGTGAGTCGATTCCGGGTTTGGCGGGCACCGGGGAGCTGTTTTTT
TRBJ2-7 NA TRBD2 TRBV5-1 CASSAWDSGIYEQYF TGCGCCAGCAGCGCCTGGGATAGCGGGATATACGAGCAGTACTTC
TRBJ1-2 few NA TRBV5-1 CASSLTDVGMGGYTF TGCGCCAGCAGCTTGACCGACGTGGGCATGGGGGGCTACACCTTC
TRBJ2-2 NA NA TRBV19 CASNTRQNTGELFF TGTGCCAGTAACACGCGACAGAACACCGGGGAGCTGTTTTTT
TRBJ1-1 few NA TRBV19 CASGDVRSEAFF TGTGCCAGCGGGGACGTTAGGAGCGAAGCTTTCTTT
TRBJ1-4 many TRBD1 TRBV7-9 CASSSSFFRGPDNEKLFF TGTGCCAGCAGCTCTTCTTTCTTCAGGGGGCCTGATAATGAAAAACTGTTTTTT
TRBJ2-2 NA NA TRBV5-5 CASGSDPTNTGELFF TGTGCCAGCGGGTCAGATCCTACGAACACCGGGGAGCTGTTTTTT